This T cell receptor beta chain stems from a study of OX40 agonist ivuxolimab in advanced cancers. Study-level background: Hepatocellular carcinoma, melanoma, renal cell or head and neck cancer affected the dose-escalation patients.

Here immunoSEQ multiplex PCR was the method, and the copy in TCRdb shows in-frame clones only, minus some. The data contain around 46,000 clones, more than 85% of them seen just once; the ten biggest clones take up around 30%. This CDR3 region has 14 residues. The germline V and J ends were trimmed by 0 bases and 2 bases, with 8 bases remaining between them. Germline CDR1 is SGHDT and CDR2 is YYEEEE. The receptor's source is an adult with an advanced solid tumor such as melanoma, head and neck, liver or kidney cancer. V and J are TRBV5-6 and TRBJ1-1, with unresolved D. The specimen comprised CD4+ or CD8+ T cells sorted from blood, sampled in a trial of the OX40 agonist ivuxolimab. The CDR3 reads CASSLGRTNTEAFF. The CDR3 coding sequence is TGTGCCAGCAGCTTGGGGCGGACCAACACTGAAGCTTTCTTT.